The sequence of this T cell receptor (beta chain) was determined in a study of regulatory T cells in long-lasting Graves disease. HTBI primers from iRepertoire and Arm-PCR of CDR3 regions yielded the TCR beta libraries. TCRdb called the multiplex PCR reads again in MiXCR, with one record for every CDR3 protein. The top ten clones hold 16% of a sample with 400,000 to 500,000 distinct CDR3 sequences, more than 13% of them seen once. This clonotype was seen many times. What it binds is unknown. The CDR3 runs to 14 residues. V was shortened by 6 bases and J by 3 bases, with 14 bases between the two germline ends. Time point indicated: newly diagnosed GD, antithyroid drugs for less than 3 months. The TCR library was made from RNA extracted from PBMCs. Findings and limits, study-wide: Lower TCR diversity characterized persistent Graves' patients relative to newly diagnosed patients. TRBV28, TRBJ1-2 and TRBJ2-5 emerged as the favored segments in persistent disease.

A further study also used this sample, focusing on T cells in Graves' hyperthyroidism and ophthalmopathy. That work adds: If no ophthalmopathy progression occurred within 18 months, Graves' hyperthyroidism was stable.

The chain employs TRBV12-3 or TRBV12-4 and TRBJ1-1; D is possibly TRBD1 (5 bases). This TCR came from a woman aged 25 to 39 with Graves disease. This material consisted of peripheral blood mononuclear cells (PBMCs), taken at new diagnosis, from a patient treated with antithyroid drugs. The CDR3 DNA reads TGTGCCAGCAGCCCGCCCGCAGGGTACACTGAAGCTTTCTTT. Amino acid sequence: CASSPPAGYTEAFF.